This entry lists 17 T cell receptor beta chains sequenced from one sample in a study of T cell changes during pregnancy in multiple sclerosis. TCRdb keeps only in-frame clones here, not all; method: immunoSEQ multiplex PCR. The sample includes around 96,000 clones, around 94% of them seen just once. The sequencing used peripheral blood, collected after pregnancy. The receptors here all came from a female donor in good health, enrolled as a control in a pregnancy study.

V gene TRBV5-4 combines with J gene TRBJ2-5; possible D gene TRBD2, 5 bases. CDR1 and CDR2 from the germline V gene are SGHNT and YYREEE (reference sequence). Between the trimmed V and J ends, which lost 0 bases and 4 bases, there was a span of 10 bases. The length of the CDR3 is 14 residues. CDR3 DNA: TGTGCCAGCAGCTTGGACGACGGGGTAGAGACCCAGTACTTC. This encodes CASSLDDGVETQYF.

The rearrangement uses TRBV2 and TRBJ2-1; 7 bases line up with TRBD1. From germline, CDR1 is SNHLY and CDR2 FYNNEI. V shed 4 bases and J 0 bases; nucleotides not matched to a gene: 27. The CDR3 is made up of 23 amino acids. CDR3 nucleotides: TGTGCCAGCAGTGGGGGGCTTACAGGGGCGAAATCAGCGATCTCTCACTCCTACAATGAGCAGTTCTTC. It specifies CASSGGLTGAKSAISHSYNEQFF.

The chain is built from TRBV25-1 and TRBJ2-7; no reliable D call. CDR3 size: 14 residues. Trimming took 3 bases from V and 0 from J, leaving 9 bases between them. Germline V CDR1 and CDR2: MGHDK, SYGVNS. The CDR3 is CASSERDSSYEQYF. CDR3 sequence (DNA): TGTGCCAGCAGTGAGCGAGATTCCTCCTACGAGCAGTACTTC.

This chain joins TRBV11-2 and TRBJ2-5, with TRBD2 matching over 9 bases. Germline trimming cut 1 base from V and 7 bases from J; bases unmatched to any gene: 19. Per germline, CDR1 SGHAT and CDR2 FQNNGV. CDR3 length equals 19 residues. CDR3 coding DNA: TGTGCCAGCAGCTTAGGGGGGGGCCAGCGGGAGGTTCCGTTCGCGACCCAGTACTTC. Its protein product is CASSLGGGQREVPFATQYF.

The chain recombines TRBV6-5 with TRBJ2-1; 10 positions agree with TRBD2. The CDR3 has 13 amino acids. J gave up 4 bases and V 10 bases, and 4 bases lay outside the gene matches. From germline, CDR1 is MNHEY and CDR2 SVGAGI. CDR3 sequence: CATSSGGYNEQFF. For the CDR3, the DNA is TGTGCCACCTCTAGCGGGGGTTACAATGAGCAGTTCTTC.

The sample holds one count of this clone. The gene calls are TRBV5-6 and TRBJ2-5; 7 bases align to TRBD2. The CDR3 has 14 residues. Germline V gives CDR1 SGHDT, CDR2 YYEEEE. V shed 7 bases and J 2 bases; nucleotides not matched to a gene: 8. CDR3 DNA sequence: TGTGCCAGCCTGAACGCGGGGGTACAAGAGACCCAGTACTTC. It specifies CASLNAGVQETQYF.

The count of this clone is one. The CDR3 loop is CASSFGEDNTDTQYF. The CDR3 nucleotides are TGTGCCAGCAGCTTTGGGGAGGACAACACAGATACGCAGTATTTT. The chain couples TRBV7-6 to TRBJ2-3, with a possible D match to TRBD2 (6 bases). Germline loops: CDR1 SGHVS, CDR2 FNYEAQ. Trimming pared 3 bases from V and 2 bases from J, leaving 12 bases between. The CDR3 totals 15 residues.

V is TRBV19 and J is TRBJ1-2, with TRBD1 matching 7 bases. The CDR3 extends over 14 amino acids. Germline CDR1 is LNHDA and CDR2 is SQIVND (reference sequence). With V trimmed by 6 bases and J by 0 bases, 4 bases remained unmatched. The CDR3 loop reads CASRPRGTNYGYTF. In nucleotides, the CDR3 is TGTGCCAGTAGACCCAGGGGGACTAACTATGGCTACACCTTC.

The V and J genes are TRBV28 and TRBJ2-1; 8 bases agree with TRBD2. The germline V gene has CDR1 MDHEN and CDR2 SYDVKM. The CDR3 length is 16 residues. The ends lost 5 bases at V and 7 bases at J; junction bases unmatched: 13. CDR3 amino acids: CASSPRFGGGTNEQFF. CDR3 nucleotides: TGTGCCAGCAGTCCGCGTTTTGGCGGGGGGACGAATGAGCAGTTCTTC.

The gene calls are TRBV29-1 and TRBJ2-7; D is possibly TRBD1 (5 bases). V was trimmed by 2 bases and J by 0 bases, leaving 8 bases between them. Germline lookup yields CDR1 SQVTM and CDR2 ANQGSEA. CDR3 length: 13 residues. CDR3 nucleotide sequence: TGCAGCGTTGAAACAGGATACTCCTACGAGCAGTACTTC. Translating gives CSVETGYSYEQYF.

This rearrangement joins TRBV2 to TRBJ2-7; TRBD2 is a possible D gene (5 bases). The CDR3 is made up of 15 amino acids. The ends were cut back, 4 bases at V and 6 bases at J, with 19 bases in the middle. Germline CDR1 reads SNHLY; CDR2 reads FYNNEI. The CDR3 loop is CASSGPGGTLSEQYF. The CDR3 DNA reads TGTGCCAGCAGTGGTCCAGGAGGTACACTGTCCGAGCAGTACTTC.

This chain joins TRBV7-6 and TRBJ2-6, with TRBD1 matching over 12 bases. Trimming at V came to 5 bases and at J to 2 bases, leaving 7 bases not matched to a gene. This CDR3 is built from 18 residues. CDR1 is SGHVS, CDR2 FNYEAQ, per germline. CDR3 sequence: CASSNRDRGHTGANVLTF. As DNA, the CDR3 is TGTGCCAGCAGCAACCGGGACAGGGGGCACACTGGGGCCAACGTCCTGACTTTC. The variable domain in full, with the rest retrieved from reference TRBV7-6 and TRBJ2-6, is GAGVSQSPRYKVTKRGQDVALRCDPISGHVSLYWYRQALGQGPEFLTYFNYEAQQDKSGLPNDRFSAERPEGSISTLTIQRTEQRDSAMYRCASSNRDRGHTGANVLTFGAGSRLTVL.

The chain couples TRBV6-5 to TRBJ1-2; TRBD1 matches 10 bases. Germline V gene sequence: CDR1 MNHEY, CDR2 SVGAGI. V lost 2 bases and J lost 7; bases outside the gene matches: 4. CDR3 length: 14 residues. The CDR3 here is CASSYRQGAGGYTF. The DNA for the CDR3 is TGTGCCAGCAGTTACAGACAGGGGGCAGGTGGCTACACCTTC.

The CDR3 DNA reads as TGTGCCAGCCGGGAGACAGAGAACACTGAAGCTTTCTTT. It yields the protein CASRETENTEAFF. This chain joins TRBV6-4 and TRBJ1-1; tentatively, D is TRBD1 (5 bases). The CDR3 has 13 residues. Germline CDR1 reads MRHNA; CDR2 reads SNTAGT. The germline V and J ends were trimmed by 8 bases and 1 base, with 11 bases remaining between them.

The CDR3 DNA reads as TGTGCCAGCAGCAGCCCCAGGGGGCGTCCCTACAATGAGCAGTTCTTC. Translation: CASSSPRGRPYNEQFF. V gene TRBV5-6 combines with J gene TRBJ2-1; 8 bases map to TRBD1. This CDR3 comprises 16 residues. V lost 4 bases to trimming and J lost 2 bases; unmatched junction nucleotides: 8. Germline CDR1 SGHDT, CDR2 YYEEEE.

In this sample, this clone turned up once. The chain joins TRBV29-1 to TRBJ2-3; D remains ambiguous. Per the germline V gene, CDR1 is SQVTM and CDR2 is ANQGSEA. The V and J ends lost 7 bases and 1 base respectively, with 15 bases between them. The CDR3 length is 14 residues. CDR3 bases: TGCAGCGCCTTACCGGTTCCGGGCACAGATACGCAGTATTTT. This codes for CSALPVPGTDTQYF.

In nucleotides, the CDR3 is TGTGCCAGCTCACCAAAAACTAGCGGGAGGGTTACCTACGAGCAGTACTTC. It encodes CASSPKTSGRVTYEQYF. The V call is TRBV18, the J call TRBJ2-7, with TRBD2 matching over 13 bases. Germline CDR1 KGHSH, CDR2 LQKENI. The CDR3 totals 17 residues. Trimming at V came to 2 bases and at J to 2 bases, leaving 6 bases not matched to a gene.